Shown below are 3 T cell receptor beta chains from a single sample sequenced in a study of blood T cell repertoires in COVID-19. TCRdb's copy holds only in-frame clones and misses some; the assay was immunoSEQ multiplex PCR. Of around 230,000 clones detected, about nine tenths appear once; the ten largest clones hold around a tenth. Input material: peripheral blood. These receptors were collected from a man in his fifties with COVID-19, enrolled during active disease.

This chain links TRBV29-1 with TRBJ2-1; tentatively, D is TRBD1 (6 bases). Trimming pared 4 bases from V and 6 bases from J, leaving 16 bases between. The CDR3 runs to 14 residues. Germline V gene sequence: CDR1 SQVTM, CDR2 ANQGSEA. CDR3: CSVGTVEARNEQFF. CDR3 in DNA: TGCAGCGTTGGGACAGTTGAGGCCCGCAATGAGCAGTTCTTC.

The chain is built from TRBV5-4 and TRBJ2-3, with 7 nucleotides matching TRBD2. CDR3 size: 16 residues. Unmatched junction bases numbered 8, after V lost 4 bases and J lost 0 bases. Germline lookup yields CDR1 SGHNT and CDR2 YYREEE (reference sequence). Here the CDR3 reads CASSPSQRGSTDTQYF. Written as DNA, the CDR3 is TGTGCCAGCAGCCCAAGCCAGCGGGGTAGCACAGATACGCAGTATTTT.

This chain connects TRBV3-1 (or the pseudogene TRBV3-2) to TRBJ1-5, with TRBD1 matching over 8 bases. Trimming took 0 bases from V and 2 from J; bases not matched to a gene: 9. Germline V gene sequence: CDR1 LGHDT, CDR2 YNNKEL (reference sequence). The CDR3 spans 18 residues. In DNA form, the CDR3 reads TGTGCCAGCAGCCAAGACTTACAGGGGGTGTTGGGCAATCAGCCCCAGCATTTT. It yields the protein CASSQDLQGVLGNQPQHF.